The rows below give T cell receptor beta chains drawn from one sample of a study of T cells in Graves' hyperthyroidism and ophthalmopathy. In TCRdb, the multiplex PCR reads were re-called with MiXCR into one record per CDR3 protein. This table holds about 570,000 distinct CDR3 sequences, about half found once. The material sequenced was peripheral blood or thyroid tissue (not recorded which). These receptors were obtained from an adult woman with Graves' disease, either hyperthyroidism or ophthalmopathy (not recorded which). Each CDR3 is given with its conserved first and last residue. D genes are given only for firm matches. Size values are once, few and many counts, or a class for expanded clones, and some rows have none.

j_call | v_call | d_call | clone_size | cdr3_aa | cdr3_nt
TRBJ1-2 | TRBV2 | . | . | CASIPGEGYGYTF | TGTGCCAGCATCCCTGGGGAGGGCTATGGCTACACCTTC
TRBJ2-7 | TRBV5-1 | . | . | CASSWGSASYEQYF | TGCGCCAGCAGCTGGGGCTCGGCGAGCTACGAGCAGTACTTC
TRBJ2-7 | TRBV7-2 | . | few | CASSSLASVDEQYF | TGTGCCAGCAGCAGCTTAGCTTCCGTCGACGAGCAGTACTTC
TRBJ1-2 | TRBV29-1 | . | . | CSVDWSGGLGYTF | TGCAGCGTTGATTGGTCAGGAGGCCTTGGCTACACCTTC
TRBJ1-4 | TRBV15 | . | many | CATSSGPMATNEKLFF | TGTGCCACCAGCAGCGGACCTATGGCAACTAATGAAAAACTGTTTTTT
TRBJ1-1 | TRBV3-1 | . | many | CASRWAMGTEAFF | TGTGCCAGCAGGTGGGCGATGGGCACTGAAGCTTTCTTT
TRBJ2-5 | TRBV20-1 | TRBD2 | many | CSATLGLAYQETQYF | TGCAGTGCTACCCTCGGACTAGCCTACCAAGAGACCCAGTACTTC
TRBJ1-2 | TRBV6-1 | . | many | CASSVDRRLGYTF | TGTGCCAGCAGTGTCGACAGGCGCCTTGGCTACACCTTC
TRBJ2-7 | TRBV18 | . | many | CASSPGRNYEQYF | TGTGCCAGCAGCCCCGGACGGAACTACGAGCAGTACTTC
TRBJ1-5 | TRBV6-4 | . | . | CASSDSTGGVSNQPQHF | TGTGCCAGCAGTGACTCGACGGGGGGCGTAAGCAATCAGCCCCAGCATTTT
TRBJ1-1 | TRBV29-1 | . | . | CSVEVNMNTEAFF | TGCAGCGTTGAAGTAAATATGAACACTGAAGCTTTCTTT
TRBJ1-1 | TRBV6-1 | TRBD1 | many | CASRDDRVSAFF | TGTGCCAGCAGGGACGACAGGGTATCGGCTTTCTTT
TRBJ2-7 | TRBV7-3 | TRBD2 | . | CASSPTGLAGDYEQYF | TGTGCCAGCAGCCCAACGGGACTAGCGGGGGACTACGAGCAGTACTTC
TRBJ1-4 | TRBV20-1 | . | few | CSARRTLNEKLFF | TGCAGTGCTAGACGGACCCTAAATGAAAAACTGTTTTTT
TRBJ2-5 | TRBV12-3/TRBV12-4 | . | many | CASSSNPGPAAIWETQYF | TGTGCCAGCAGTTCGAACCCCGGACCAGCGGCGATATGGGAGACCCAGTACTTC
TRBJ1-5 | TRBV20-1 | . | many | CSAPREGNQPQHF | TGCAGTGCGCCCCGGGAGGGCAATCAGCCCCAGCATTTT
TRBJ2-3 | TRBV7-9 | . | . | CASSFPLDTQYF | TGTGCCAGCAGCTTTCCGCTTGATACGCAGTATTTT
TRBJ2-7 | TRBV7-6 | . | . | CASTSKEGTSYEQYF | TGTGCCAGCACCTCCAAAGAGGGGACCTCCTACGAGCAGTACTTC
TRBJ2-5 | TRBV3-1 | . | . | CASTLKPGYQETQYF | TGTGCCAGCACCCTCAAGCCGGGTTACCAAGAGACCCAGTACTTC
TRBJ2-6 | TRBV19 | TRBD1 | . | CASSIGRGYSGANVLTF | TGTGCCAGTAGTATCGGCAGGGGGTACTCTGGGGCCAACGTCCTGACTTTC
TRBJ2-5 | TRBV24-1 | TRBD1 | . | CATSSQGVETQYF | TGTGCCACCAGTTCACAGGGGGTGGAGACCCAGTACTTC
TRBJ1-1 | TRBV12-3/TRBV12-4 | TRBD1 | few | CASSAPARTGLNTEAFF | TGTGCCAGCAGCGCCCCGGCTCGGACAGGATTGAACACTGAAGCTTTCTTT
TRBJ2-7 | TRBV2 | TRBD1 | few | CASTDRGYYEQYF | TGTGCCAGCACAGACAGGGGATACTACGAGCAGTACTTC
TRBJ1-5 | TRBV7-9 | . | . | CASSTDPPAGQPQHF | TGTGCCAGCAGCACGGACCCCCCGGCGGGTCAGCCCCAGCATTTT
TRBJ1-1 | TRBV4-2 | TRBD1 | . | CASSQVPGQGGTTEAFF | TGTGCCAGCAGCCAAGTGCCGGGACAGGGGGGAACGACTGAAGCTTTCTTT
TRBJ1-3 | TRBV20-1 | TRBD1 | . | CSARTRTGTTGNTIYF | TGCAGTGCTAGAACGCGGACAGGTACTACTGGAAACACCATATATTTT
TRBJ2-5 | TRBV15 | TRBD2 | . | CATGSGRALGETQYF | TGTGCCACGGGGAGCGGGAGGGCCCTCGGAGAGACCCAGTACTTC
TRBJ1-4 | TRBV20-1 | . | . | CSAGVRNEKLFF | TGCAGTGCGGGGGTGAGGAATGAAAAACTGTTTTTT
TRBJ2-1 | TRBV5-1 | TRBD2 | few | CASRGGTSVDNEQFF | TGCGCCAGCAGGGGTGGGACTAGCGTTGACAATGAGCAGTTCTTC
TRBJ1-5 | TRBV7-9 | TRBD1 | many | CASSSGTGGRQPQHF | TGTGCCAGCAGCTCCGGGACAGGGGGCCGTCAGCCCCAGCATTTT
TRBJ2-7 | TRBV10-3 | . | . | CAISESDRRQYEQYF | TGTGCCATCAGTGAATCGGACCGCCGGCAGTACGAGCAGTACTTC
TRBJ2-7 | TRBV6-5 | . | . | CASSYGRYLNDEQYF | TGTGCCAGCAGTTACGGTCGCTACCTTAACGACGAGCAGTACTTC
TRBJ1-4 | TRBV15 | . | . | CATSRVPGGGEKLFF | TGTGCCACCAGCAGAGTGCCAGGTGGGGGCGAAAAACTGTTTTTT
TRBJ2-5 | TRBV2 | TRBD2 | few | CASSRGLAGGPPQETQYF | TGTGCCAGCAGCCGAGGACTAGCGGGAGGCCCCCCCCAAGAGACCCAGTACTTC
TRBJ1-5 | TRBV6-1 | . | . | CASSGEGQPQHF | TGTGCCAGCAGTGGTGAGGGTCAGCCCCAGCATTTT
TRBJ2-5 | TRBV27 | TRBD2 | . | CASSLGRGLGRWETQYF | TGTGCCAGCAGTTTGGGGCGGGGACTAGGGAGATGGGAGACCCAGTACTTC
TRBJ1-1 | TRBV7-9 | . | . | CASRERQYTEAFF | TGTGCCAGCAGAGAACGACAGTACACTGAAGCTTTCTTT
TRBJ1-5 | TRBV20-1 | . | . | CSAREQGGSGQPQHF | TGCAGTGCTAGAGAACAGGGTGGGTCGGGGCAGCCCCAGCATTTT
TRBJ2-7 | TRBV11-2 | . | many | CASSRLGIYEQYF | TGTGCCAGCAGCCGCCTGGGGATCTACGAGCAGTACTTC
TRBJ2-7 | TRBV2 | . | . | CASSVEGGGYEQYF | TGTGCCAGCAGCGTAGAGGGTGGAGGTTACGAGCAGTACTTC
TRBJ2-7 | TRBV7-2 | TRBD1 | . | CASSTGGSSYEQYF | TGTGCCAGCAGTACAGGGGGCTCTAGCTACGAGCAGTACTTC
TRBJ2-7 | TRBV20-1 | . | many | CSAVGQPAAYEQYF | TGCAGTGCTGTTGGACAGCCCGCCGCCTACGAGCAGTACTTC
TRBJ1-2 | TRBV3-1 | . | many | CASSQRLSYGYTF | TGTGCCAGCAGCCAAAGGCTGAGCTATGGCTACACCTTC
TRBJ1-1 | TRBV28 | TRBD1 | . | CASRLDRENTEAFF | TGTGCCAGCAGGCTTGACAGGGAGAACACTGAAGCTTTCTTT
TRBJ1-2 | TRBV28 | . | . | CAVQYNYGYTF | TGTGCCGTACAGTATAACTATGGCTACACCTTC
TRBJ2-3 | TRBV9 | TRBD2 | . | CASSVGLAGGIDTQYF | TGTGCCAGCAGCGTAGGCCTAGCGGGAGGTATAGATACGCAGTATTTT